The source of this T cell receptor (beta chain) is a study of T cell changes during pregnancy in multiple sclerosis. This CDR3 is built from 14 residues. The ends were cut back, 4 bases at V and 1 base at J, with 10 bases in the middle. The germline V gene encodes CDR1 MNHNY and CDR2 SVGAGI (reference sequence). TCRdb keeps only in-frame clones here, not all; method: immunoSEQ multiplex PCR. Among roughly 99,000 clones, 80% to 95% were seen once, and the ten largest hold about 0.78%. V usage is TRBV6-6 and J usage is TRBJ1-1; D is undetermined. The sequence was collected from a female donor in good health, enrolled as a control in a pregnancy study. The specimen comprised peripheral blood, sampled in the third trimester of pregnancy. The CDR3 protein is CASSLRASNTEAFF. CDR3 sequence (DNA): TGTGCCAGCAGTTTGAGGGCTTCGAACACTGAAGCTTTCTTT.